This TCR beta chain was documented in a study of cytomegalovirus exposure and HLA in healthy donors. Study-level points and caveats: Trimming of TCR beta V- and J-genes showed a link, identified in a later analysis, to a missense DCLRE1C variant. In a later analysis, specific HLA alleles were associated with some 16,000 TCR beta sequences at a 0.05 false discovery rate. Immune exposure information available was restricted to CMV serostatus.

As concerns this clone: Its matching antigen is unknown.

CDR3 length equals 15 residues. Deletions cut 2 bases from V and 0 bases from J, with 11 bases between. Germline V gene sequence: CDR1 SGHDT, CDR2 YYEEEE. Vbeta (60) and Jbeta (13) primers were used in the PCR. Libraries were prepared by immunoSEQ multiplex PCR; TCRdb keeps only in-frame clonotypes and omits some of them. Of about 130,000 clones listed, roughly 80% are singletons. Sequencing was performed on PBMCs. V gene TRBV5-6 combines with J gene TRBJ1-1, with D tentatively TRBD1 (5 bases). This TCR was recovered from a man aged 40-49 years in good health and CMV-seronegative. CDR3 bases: TGTGCCAGCAGCTTTGGCAGGGCCCTGAACACTGAAGCTTTCTTT. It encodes CASSFGRALNTEAFF.